What follows is one T cell receptor beta chain and its context. Its antigen specificity is not known. Base qualities are not at hand, and no much larger clone is one base apart. Germline trimming: 2 bases from V, 6 bases from J; junction bases outside gene matches: 2. From its cysteine to its phenylalanine, the CDR3 spans 13 amino acids. The sequence is cut down to CDR3 DNA, 39 bases in frame from base 1. CDR1 and CDR2 are read off the germline V gene as SGHRS and YFSETQ. The sample comes from a study of regulatory dendritic cells for organ transplantation (dated by TCRdb to 2015 to 2018). Regarding the complete study: To make regulatory dendritic cells, monocytes were cultured with vitamin D3 on days 0 and 4, plus IL-10 on day 4. On day 6, LPS was added to the DC cultures to test how the DCs responded to a strong maturation-inducing agent. Before and after allostimulation with regulatory or mature dendritic cells, TCRbeta repertoires were sequenced from sorted naive and memory CD4+ and CD8+ T cells. General findings and caveats noted by the study authors: Highly diverse repertoires were observed in naive CD4+ and CD8+ T cells, whereas lower diversity was observed in memory cells, and the most oligoclonal repertoires were found in memory CD8+ cells. Expansion of memory CD8+ clones was induced by allostimulation in both subjects, but more limited expansion appeared to be induced by regulatory dendritic cells than by mature dendritic cells. Of the resting subsets, memory CD8+ T cells had the largest number of alloreactive TCR clonotypes. Only a couple of subjects were sequenced, and considerable between-individual heterogeneity in the alloreactive memory CD8+ T cell pool was noted by the authors.

The TCRbeta CDR3 regions were amplified in a multiplexed two-step PCR with Vbeta-specific forward primers and Jbeta-specific reverse primers. Through the immunoSEQ service, TCRbeta libraries were sequenced on an Illumina instrument. The paper's data handling went like this. IMGT annotation was used to assign V, D and J genes, and synthetic CDR3 analogues were used to correct counts for multiplex PCR bias. Repertoire clonality was computed in the immunoSEQ Analyzer as one minus normalized Shannon entropy. Clonal expansion was defined by Fisher's exact test with Benjamini-Hochberg false discovery rate control, using two-tailed P<0.01. This immuneACCESS table, as held by TCRdb, lists in-frame sequences with V and J called but not all clones. Of the missing ones, under half trace to an unresolved V gene in checked studies; the others have no known cause. That table gives V, J and clone size, and the DNA gave D and trimming. The sample yields some 11,000 clones; just under 75% were counted once. The biggest ten clones account for about 0.63% of the sample.

Sorted T cell subsets were CFSE-labeled and co-cultured for roughly 5 days with allogeneic regulatory or mature dendritic cells at a 1:10 DC:T ratio. FACS was used to sort naive T cells as CD45RA+ cells and memory T cells as CD45RO+ CD4+ or CD8+ cells. The T cells used for TCR sequencing were obtained from two healthy control subjects. Genomic DNA was extracted with the Qiagen DNeasy Blood & Tissue Kit. The rearrangement joined TRBV5-1 to TRBJ1-5, and 7 junction bases match TRBD1. This receptor was obtained from a human donor in good health. Sequenced: naive CD4+ T cells from blood cultured with regulatory dendritic cells. This specimen's cell subset or site label, interpreted: CD45RA+ naive T cells. The DNA is as follows: TGCGCCAGCAGCTTACAGGGGCCTCAGCCCCAGCATTTT. Translated, it reads CASSLQGPQPQHF. The full variable domain, with segments outside the CDR3 supplied by the reference TRBV5-1 and TRBJ1-5 proteins, appears as KAGVTQTPRYLIKTRGQQVTLSCSPISGHRSVSWYQQTPGQGLQFLFEYFSETQRNKGNFPGRFSGRQFSNSRSEMNVSTLELGDSALYLCASSLQGPQPQHFGDGTRLSIL.